One T cell receptor beta chain is described in this entry. Its specificity is not known. The data originate from a study of T cell clonotyping in hematopoietic cell transplantation. Findings and limits, study-wide: No sorting was done, leaving CD4 and CD8 contributions mixed. At the given depth, recipient repertoires were over 97% de novo clonotypes.

Produced via immunoSEQ multiplex PCR; TCRdb's table is partial and in-frame only. This table holds 12,000 to 15,000 clones, about 93% found once. Per germline, CDR1 MNHNS and CDR2 SASEGT. V was clipped by 6 bases and J by 2 bases, with 10 bases between them. The CDR3 consists of 13 residues. The sample consisted of PBMCs, taken 30 days after allogeneic stem cell transplant. The sequence came from a male patient between 60 and 69 years old who had an allogeneic stem cell transplant from an unrelated donor, so the T cells may come from the graft donor. Some clones in this sample may be carry-over from other donors' samples. The chain couples TRBV6-1 to TRBJ1-1; D unclear. CDR3 protein: CASRKTTNTEAFF. The CDR3 region has the DNA TGTGCCAGCAGGAAGACAACAAACACTGAAGCTTTCTTT.